This T cell receptor (beta chain) was obtained from a study of T cell responses to AZD1222 COVID-19 vaccine. Study-wide results and caveats: In the spike-specific TCR repertoire, nearly half reportedly target unmutated variant regions. Baseline testing showed seropositivity in only five or six AZD1222 recipients.

The data were produced by immunoSEQ multiplex PCR, yet TCRdb's version contains in-frame clones alone and is incomplete. The sample shows about 140,000 clones, almost 95% of them seen only once. The CDR3 extends over 19 amino acids. Trimming cost V 2 bases and J 1 base; bases outside gene matches: 13. CDR1 and CDR2 from the germline V gene are LNHDA and SQIVND (reference sequence). Notes on this clone: The antigen is undetermined.

The sequence was obtained from an adult who received the AZD1222 COVID-19 vaccine. Source: peripheral blood, taken 28 days after the second AZD1222 dose. The V and J genes are TRBV19 and TRBJ2-3; TRBD2 agrees at 9 bases. CDR3 DNA sequence: TGTGCCAGTAGTATAAGCGGCAGTCGTAGCGGGAGAGGCACAGATACGCAGTATTTT. Protein sequence: CASSISGSRSGRGTDTQYF.